These T cell receptor beta chains were read from a single sample in a study of neurological immune-mediated disorders. Via MiXCR, TCRdb re-called the 5' RACE reads, giving one row per CDR3 protein. The sample holds about 44,000 distinct CDR3 sequences, 20% to 25% seen once. The sample consisted of PBMCs. These receptors all come from a man in his sixties with HTLV-1-associated myelopathy (HAM/TSP). CDR3s include the opening cysteine and the closing phenylalanine or tryptophan. D genes are given only for firm matches. Clone size is given for some rows only: seen once, a few or many times, or a class if the clone is expanded.

D gene	V gene	clone size	J gene	CDR3 protein	CDR3 DNA
TRBD2	TRBV5-1	many	TRBJ2-1	CASNSGSSGSRDEQFF	TGCGCCAGCAACTCGGGCTCTAGCGGGAGTCGGGATGAGCAGTTCTTC
NA	TRBV5-6	many	TRBJ2-5	CASSLSPADQETQYF	TGTGCCAGCAGCTTATCCCCAGCCGACCAAGAGACCCAGTACTTC
NA	TRBV5-1	NA	TRBJ2-2	CASSKRKGNTGELFF	TGCGCCAGCAGCAAGCGAAAGGGGAACACCGGGGAGCTGTTTTTT
NA	TRBV5-5	many	TRBJ2-6	CASSFRVGAGANVLTF	TGTGCCAGCAGCTTCAGGGTTGGAGCTGGGGCCAACGTCCTGACTTTC
TRBD2	TRBV20-1	many	TRBJ2-1	CSARVAGGLHKQFF	TGCAGTGCTAGAGTGGCGGGAGGCCTTCACAAGCAGTTCTTC
NA	TRBV29-1	many	TRBJ1-2	CSAADGIYGYTF	TGCAGCGCCGCGGACGGGATCTATGGCTACACCTTC
NA	TRBV10-2	NA	TRBJ1-2	CASSESIRQAGYTF	TGCGCCAGCAGTGAGTCGATCCGCCAGGCGGGCTACACCTTC
TRBD1	TRBV19	few	TRBJ2-7	CASRELGQGTEQYF	TGTGCCAGTAGGGAGCTGGGACAGGGCACTGAGCAGTACTTC
TRBD2	TRBV6-6	many	TRBJ2-7	CASRQGAGGYEQYF	TGTGCCAGCAGGCAGGGAGCGGGAGGCTACGAGCAGTACTTC
NA	TRBV30	few	TRBJ2-7	CAWSKGEAYEQYF	TGTGCCTGGAGTAAGGGGGAGGCCTACGAGCAGTACTTC
TRBD1	TRBV28	many	TRBJ1-6	CASSLLQGDQSPLHF	TGTGCCAGCAGTTTATTGCAGGGGGACCAATCACCCCTCCACTTT
NA	TRBV20-1	many	TRBJ1-2	CSARTADSRGYTF	TGCAGTGCTAGAACGGCAGACAGTAGGGGCTACACCTTC
TRBD1	TRBV5-1	many	TRBJ2-3	CASSLGTGEGTDTQYF	TGCGCCAGCAGCTTGGGCACAGGGGAAGGCACAGATACGCAGTATTTT
NA	TRBV20-1	many	TRBJ2-7	CSAKLDSYEQYF	TGCAGTGCTAAACTAGATTCCTACGAGCAGTACTTC
NA	TRBV6-5	many	TRBJ1-5	CASSPGQRSNQPQHF	TGTGCCAGCAGCCCAGGACAAAGAAGCAATCAGCCCCAGCATTTT
NA	TRBV19	NA	TRBJ1-4	CARKGGGGAPGEATNEKLFF	TGTGCCAGGAAAGGCGGCGGGGGGGCTCCTGGGGAAGCAACTAATGAAAAACTGTTTTTT
NA	TRBV5-5	many	TRBJ2-1	CASSFMGGTYNEQFF	TGTGCCAGCAGCTTTATGGGGGGAACCTACAATGAGCAGTTCTTC
TRBD2	TRBV5-6	many	TRBJ2-5	CASSAGTSGSTQYF	TGTGCCAGCAGTGCCGGGACTAGCGGGAGTACCCAGTACTTC
TRBD2	TRBV6-2/TRBV6-3	many	TRBJ2-5	CASSYHLAGVAETQYF	TGTGCCAGCAGTTACCATCTAGCGGGAGTTGCAGAGACCCAGTACTTC
TRBD2	TRBV5-1	many	TRBJ2-5	CASSFGSGSNYETQYF	TGCGCCAGCAGCTTTGGTAGCGGGAGTAACTACGAGACCCAGTACTTC
TRBD1	TRBV3-1	many	TRBJ2-3	CASSSLTRGSTDTQYF	TGTGCCAGCAGCTCTCTGACCAGGGGGAGCACAGATACGCAGTATTTT
TRBD2	TRBV7-8	many	TRBJ2-7	CASSPPTSGVGEQYF	TGTGCCAGCAGCCCCCCTACTAGCGGGGTGGGGGAGCAGTACTTC
TRBD2	TRBV11-3	once	TRBJ2-1	CASSLVGKRDYNEQFF	TGTGCCAGCAGCTTAGTCGGGAAGCGGGACTACAATGAGCAGTTCTTC
TRBD2	TRBV7-7	many	TRBJ2-5	CASSVREGHETQYF	TGTGCTAGCAGCGTTCGGGAGGGCCACGAGACCCAGTACTTC
NA	TRBV4-1	many	TRBJ2-3	CASSRYGSDTQYF	TGCGCCAGCAGCCGTTACGGCTCCGATACGCAGTATTTT
NA	TRBV6-5	many	TRBJ1-1	CASSYSRTTGEAFF	TGTGCCAGCAGTTACAGCCGGACGACAGGTGAAGCTTTCTTT